This T cell receptor (beta chain) was sequenced during a study of Graves' ophthalmopathy and Graves' hyperthyroidism. TCR beta CDR3 regions were amplified from RNA transcripts. The first-round RT-PCR employed HTBI primers together with the Qiagen OneStep RT-PCR kit. A multiplex PCR was then performed as the second round. One entry per CDR3 protein, called by TCRdb with MiXCR from the multiplex PCR reads. This table has some 1.1 million distinct CDR3 sequences, approximately 35% appearing once. This CDR3 spans 14 amino acids. Germline loops: CDR1 DFQATT, CDR2 SNEGSKA (reference sequence). J lost 5 bases, V lost 0 bases, and 6 bases had no gene match. Study conclusions and caveats: The blood repertoire also included most expanded thyroid clonotypes above 0.001 frequency.

As concerns this clonotype: Its antigen is currently unknown. This may arise from a read error, as a much more abundant clone is one base away.

Source material: peripheral blood or thyroid tissue (not recorded which). The receptor comes from an adult man with Graves' hyperthyroidism. The V call is TRBV20-1, the J call TRBJ2-7; 8 positions agree with TRBD1. The CDR3 here is CSARDPTGDDEQYF. The CDR3 DNA reads TGCAGTGCTAGAGACCCGACAGGGGACGACGAGCAGTACTTC.